This T cell receptor (beta chain) was observed in a study of post-analysis software for immune sequencing data. Overall study context: Included courses were relapsing-remitting and secondary progressive multiple sclerosis; progressive-relapsing multiple sclerosis was also included.

Study-level findings and limits: Elevated frequency relative to controls characterized four or five TRBV segments in patients, TRBV5-6, TRBV5-1 and TRBV20-1 among them. Significantly lower normalized Chao1 diversity was seen in multiple sclerosis patients than in controls. By F measure, samples from a shared preparation batch strongly co-clustered.

V shed 0 bases, J shed 7 bases, and the junction held 8 bases outside the gene matches. The CDR3 spans 17 residues. Germline assignment: CDR1 PRHDT and CDR2 FYEKMQ (reference sequence). To note about this clonotype: What it recognizes is unknown.

Unique molecular identifiers were built into the TCR beta cDNA libraries. Between about 0.95 and 11 million T cells gave rise to some 490,000 cDNA molecules. TCRdb re-called the PCR reads with MiXCR, one entry per CDR3 protein. The table lists some 370,000 distinct CDR3 sequences, less than 35% of them singletons. This TCR derives from a girl aged 10 to 17 with multiple sclerosis. The sample comprised blood. The chain combines TRBV13 with TRBJ2-2, with 10 bases aligning to TRBD1. The CDR3 loop reads CASSLGRQGALSGELFF. DNA of the CDR3: TGTGCCAGCAGCTTAGGCCGACAGGGGGCGCTTAGCGGGGAGCTGTTTTTT.